The 32 T cell receptor beta chains below were found in one sample sequenced in a study of T cells and copy number aberrations in small-cell lung cancer. Some clones are missing from TCRdb's copy, which holds only in-frame ones; the method was immunoSEQ multiplex PCR. The data show about 2,400 clones, with approximately 82% seen just once and approximately 5% held by the top ten. Sequences were obtained from normal tissue next to the tumor. These receptors came from a woman aged 45-59 years with small cell lung cancer.

The chain couples TRBV19 to TRBJ2-7; D is ambiguous. V lost 3 bases, J lost 6 bases, and 12 bases lay in between. The CDR3 length is 13 residues. Germline V gene data show CDR1 as LNHDA and CDR2 as SQIVND (reference sequence). CDR3 DNA sequence: TGTGCCAGTAGTATTACCATTTCTGGCGAGCAGTACTTC. Its translation is CASSITISGEQYF.

J is TRBJ1-1 and V is TRBV4-1; no firm D call. Trimming removed 1 base from V and 4 bases from J, with 16 bases in between. This CDR3 has 16 residues. Germline CDR1 and CDR2: MGHRA and YSYEKL. The CDR3 DNA reads TGCGCCAGCAGCCAAGTTGATCTAGGGTTCGTCACTGAAGCTTTCTTT. This sequence encodes CASSQVDLGFVTEAFF.

J is TRBJ2-3 and V is TRBV11-3; D is uncertain. The V gene's germline CDR1 is SGHNT and CDR2 YENEEA. V dropped 3 bases and J dropped 6 bases, with 16 bases sitting between them. CDR3 length: 15 residues. The CDR3 reads CASSLDGSPADTQYF. Written as DNA, the CDR3 is TGTGCCAGCAGCTTGGACGGGTCTCCGGCGGATACGCAGTATTTT.

The rearrangement joins TRBV2 to TRBJ2-1, with 9 bases fitting TRBD2. V gave up 6 bases and J gave up 6 bases; unmatched junction bases: 3. Germline V gives CDR1 SNHLY, CDR2 FYNNEI. There are 13 residues in the CDR3. The CDR3 coding sequence is TGTGCCAGCAGGGGACTAGCTGTCAATGAGCAGTTCTTC. Its protein is CASRGLAVNEQFF.

The gene calls are TRBV5-1 and TRBJ1-4, with 7 nucleotides matching TRBD1. Unmatched junction bases numbered 7, after V lost 1 base and J lost 1 base. CDR1 and CDR2 (germline): SGHRS, YFSETQ. The CDR3 contains 17 residues. The CDR3 loop is CASSLWPGGITNEKLFF. CDR3 sequence (DNA): TGCGCCAGCAGCTTGTGGCCAGGGGGTATAACTAATGAAAAACTGTTTTTT.

The CDR3 DNA reads as TGTGCCAGCAGATTAACAGGGCCCACTGAAGCTTTCTTT. This sequence encodes CASRLTGPTEAFF. The V and J genes are TRBV6-1 and TRBJ1-1; a possible D gene is TRBD1 (6 bases). The CDR3 totals 13 residues. V lost 6 bases, J lost 4 bases, and 12 bases lay in between. Germline CDR1 reads MNHNS; CDR2 reads SASEGT.

V and J are TRBV14 and TRBJ1-1, with D hard to call. Germline-derived CDR1 and CDR2 are SGHDN and FVKESK. This CDR3 is built from 13 residues. Trimming took off 4 bases at V and 11 bases at J, with 17 bases between the two ends. CDR3 protein: CASSRMNPPRAFF. The CDR3 nucleotides read TGTGCCAGCAGCCGGATGAACCCCCCTCGGGCTTTCTTT.

This chain links TRBV30 with TRBJ1-3, with TRBD1 matching 8 bases. Trimming at V came to 3 bases and at J to 2 bases, leaving 6 bases not matched to a gene. The germline CDR1 and CDR2 sequences are GTSNPN and SVGIG (reference sequence). CDR3 length: 15 amino acids. The chain's CDR3 is CAWSPRTGTGNTIYF. CDR3 sequence (DNA): TGTGCCTGGAGCCCACGGACAGGGACTGGAAACACCATATATTTT.

The chain joins TRBV7-2 to TRBJ2-2; D is uncertain. The V end was cut by 2 bases, the J end by 6 bases, with 16 bases between. The CDR3 has 16 amino acids. CDR1 is SGHTA and CDR2 is FQGNSA in the germline V gene. CDR3 nucleotides: TGTGCCAGCAGCTTATTCGACCCAGGCTTCGCCGGGGAGCTGTTTTTT. This codes for CASSLFDPGFAGELFF.

This chain connects TRBV30 to TRBJ1-1; no definite D call. Germline CDR1 and CDR2: GTSNPN and SVGIG (reference sequence). The V gene lost 1 base and the J gene lost 3 bases, with 6 bases spanning the gap. The CDR3 length is 12 residues. The CDR3, as DNA: TGTGCCTGGAGTGCTTTGGACACTGAAGCTTTCTTT. This translates into CAWSALDTEAFF.

Comments on this clone: A read error may produce the germline difference seen at one junction end. The sample contains more than one DNA sequence encoding this CDR3. The chain carries TRBV5-4 and TRBJ2-7; 11 nucleotides agree with TRBD1. From germline, CDR1 is SGHNT and CDR2 YYREEE (reference sequence). The CDR3 contains 15 residues. CDR3 sequence: CASSLAGTGGVEQYF. In DNA form, the CDR3 reads TGTGCCAGCAGTTTGGCTGGGACAGGGGGGGTCGAGCAGTACTTC.

The chain carries TRBV18 and TRBJ1-1; D is possibly TRBD1 (5 bases). The CDR3 length is 16 residues. Germline V gene lookup returns CDR1 KGHSH and CDR2 LQKENI. Trimming removed 3 bases at V and 3 bases at J, with 17 bases between. The CDR3 DNA is TGTGCCAGCTCACCCTTTCAGGGAAGTCGGGACACTGAAGCTTTCTTT. Residues: CASSPFQGSRDTEAFF. Filled out from reference TRBV18 and TRBJ1-1, the complete variable domain reads NAGVMQNPRHLVRRRGQEARLRCSPMKGHSHVYWYRQLPEEGLKFMVYLQKENIIDESGMPKERFSAEFPKEGPSILRIQQVVRGDSAAYFCASSPFQGSRDTEAFFGQGTRLTVV.

There are a few counts of this clone. The rearrangement uses TRBV30 and TRBJ2-1; D may be TRBD1 (6 bases). Germline CDR1 GTSNPN, CDR2 SVGIG (reference sequence). Trimming shortened V by 0 bases and J by 8 bases, and 11 bases separated the two germline ends. The CDR3 has 13 residues. CDR3 in amino acids: CAWSVQGRHEQFF. For the CDR3, the DNA is TGTGCCTGGAGTGTACAGGGAAGGCATGAGCAGTTCTTC.

V gene TRBV5-4 combines with J gene TRBJ2-3; TRBD2 agrees at 10 bases. The CDR3 covers 15 residues. V lost 1 base to trimming and J lost 6 bases; unmatched junction nucleotides: 5. Germline assignment: CDR1 SGHNT and CDR2 YYREEE (reference sequence). The CDR3 sequence: CASSLRTSGGDTQYF. The CDR3 region has the DNA TGTGCCAGCAGCTTGAGGACTAGCGGAGGGGATACGCAGTATTTT.

This clone was observed a few times. The chain employs TRBV7-2 and TRBJ1-6, with 9 bases matching TRBD1. CDR3 length equals 15 residues. CDR1 and CDR2 (germline): SGHTA, FQGNSA. The trim removed 6 bases at V and 9 bases at J, leaving 9 bases unmatched. CDR3 nucleotide sequence: TGTGCCAGCAGTCAATCAGGGACAGGGCTTTCACCCCTCCACTTT. This gives the protein CASSQSGTGLSPLHF.

This clone appeared a few times. The J gene is TRBJ1-4, the V gene TRBV5-6, with D unresolved. The V gene lost 0 bases and the J gene lost 7 bases, with 10 bases spanning the gap. The CDR3 contains 14 residues. CDR1 SGHDT and CDR2 YYEEEE come from the germline V gene. CDR3 protein: CASSLVSDGEKLFF. The CDR3 DNA reads as TGTGCCAGCAGCTTGGTTAGTGACGGTGAAAAACTGTTTTTT. The entire variable domain, with the rest obtained from reference TRBV5-6 and TRBJ1-4, is as follows: DAGVTQSPTHLIKTRGQQVTLRCSPKSGHDTVSWYQQALGQGPQFIFQYYEEEERQRGNFPDRFSGHQFPNYSSELNVNALLLGDSALYLCASSLVSDGEKLFFGSGTQLSVL.

The chain carries TRBV11-2 and TRBJ2-7; D might be TRBD2 (5 bases). CDR1 and CDR2 (germline): SGHAT, FQNNGV. Trimming cost V 5 bases and J 6 bases, with 14 bases left between them. This CDR3 has 13 residues. The CDR3, as DNA: TGTGCCAGCAGCACCCACCTCGAGGGCGAGCAGTACTTC. Encoded protein: CASSTHLEGEQYF.

This clone was seen a handful of times. The V gene is TRBV18, the J gene TRBJ2-2, with D unresolved. The CDR3 consists of 16 residues. The germline gives CDR1 KGHSH, CDR2 LQKENI. V lost 1 base and J lost 0, with 9 bases in between. This CDR3 reads CASSPLAAANTGELFF. The CDR3 bases are TGTGCCAGCTCACCACTGGCAGCCGCGAACACCGGGGAGCTGTTTTTT.

In the case of this clone: The junction and the germline gene differ at one end; a read error may be behind it. J is TRBJ2-5 and V is TRBV11-2, with 7 positions matching TRBD2. This CDR3 has 14 amino acids. From germline, CDR1 is SGHAT and CDR2 FQNNGV. CDR3 nucleotides: TGTGCCAACAGCTTAGATTGGGGAGGGAAGACCCAGTACTTC. The encoded protein is CANSLDWGGKTQYF. The whole variable domain, remainder taken from reference TRBV11-2 and TRBJ2-5, is EAGVAQSPRYKIIEKRQSVAFWCNPISGHATLYWYQQILGQGPKLLIQFQNNGVVDDSQLPKDRFSAERLKGVDSTLKIQPAKLEDSAVYLCANSLDWGGKTQYFGPGTRLLVL.

This chain connects TRBV4-1 to TRBJ1-4, with D uncertain. CDR1 and CDR2 from the germline V gene are MGHRA and YSYEKL. Trimming took 4 bases from V and 0 from J, leaving 15 bases between them. This CDR3 comprises 17 residues. DNA for the CDR3: TGCGCCAGCAGCCGAACGAGCCTGGAAGCAACTAATGAAAAACTGTTTTTT. Translation: CASSRTSLEATNEKLFF.

The rearrangement links TRBV29-1 to TRBJ1-2; D remains ambiguous. Trimming took off 0 bases at V and 8 bases at J, with 19 bases between the two ends. The CDR3 consists of 15 residues. Germline CDR1 reads SQVTM; CDR2 reads ANQGSEA. The CDR3 DNA sequence: TGCAGCGTTGAAGATCCCTGGGCCCGCAATGGCGGCTACACCTTC. Translated: CSVEDPWARNGGYTF.

The chain uses TRBV7-2 and TRBJ1-5; no firm D call. The length of the CDR3 is 13 residues. Deletions cut 3 bases from V and 5 bases from J, with 8 bases between. Germline lookup yields CDR1 SGHTA and CDR2 FQGNSA. The CDR3 nucleotides are TGTGCCAGCAGCTTCTTCGGGGATCAGCCCCAGCATTTT. It specifies CASSFFGDQPQHF.

This CDR3 reads CSVVEGASGGYTF. The CDR3 nucleotides are TGCAGCGTTGTGGAAGGGGCAAGTGGTGGCTACACCTTC. V and J are TRBV29-1 and TRBJ1-2, with D perhaps matching TRBD1 (5 bases). Trimming took off 4 bases at V and 7 bases at J, with 16 bases between the two ends. This CDR3 region has 13 residues. CDR1 SQVTM and CDR2 ANQGSEA come from the germline V gene.

This chain joins TRBV19 and TRBJ1-5, with D possibly being TRBD1 (6 bases). The CDR3 is 15 amino acids. Trimming pared 5 bases from V and 3 bases from J, leaving 14 bases between. From germline, CDR1 is LNHDA and CDR2 SQIVND (reference sequence). The CDR3 coding sequence is TGTGCCAGTAGTCTCAGTTCAGGGGTCAATCAGCCCCAGCATTTT. Translating gives CASSLSSGVNQPQHF.

The table lists this clone with a few counts. The chain joins TRBV14 to TRBJ2-3; unclear D gene. Germline assignment: CDR1 SGHDN and CDR2 FVKESK. The V end was cut by 2 bases, the J end by 2 bases, with 14 bases between. The CDR3 extends over 16 amino acids. CDR3 sequence: CASSQQDTPFTDTQYF. The CDR3 DNA follows: TGTGCCAGCAGCCAACAAGACACACCCTTCACAGATACGCAGTATTTT.

This sequence joins TRBV20-1 and TRBJ2-7; D not certain. The CDR3 has 11 residues. The germline V gene has CDR1 DFQATT and CDR2 SNEGSKA (reference sequence). V lost 1 base and J 4 bases, leaving 5 bases between the germline ends. The CDR3 sequence: CSARVEYEQYF. In DNA, the CDR3 is TGCAGTGCTAGAGTCGAGTACGAGCAGTACTTC.

The genes are TRBV4-1 and TRBJ1-4, with D unresolved. Germline V gives CDR1 MGHRA, CDR2 YSYEKL. The ends were cut back, 4 bases at V and 3 bases at J, with 9 bases in the middle. CDR3 length equals 14 residues. This chain's CDR3 is CASSLRVSNEKLFF. The DNA for the CDR3 is TGCGCCAGCAGCCTCAGAGTTTCTAATGAAAAACTGTTTTTT.

The chain joins TRBV18 to TRBJ2-2; D not resolved. V lost 0 bases, J lost 6 bases, and 2 bases lay in between. Germline V gene data show CDR1 as KGHSH and CDR2 as LQKENI. The CDR3 runs to 12 residues. CDR3 bases: TGTGCCAGCTCACCACCCCCCGGGGAGCTGTTTTTT. Its translation is CASSPPPGELFF.

V gene TRBV6-4 combines with J gene TRBJ1-6; D gene ambiguous. The CDR3 runs 15 residues. V lost 0 bases and J 7 bases, leaving 10 bases between the germline ends. CDR1 and CDR2 (germline): MRHNA, SNTAGT. The CDR3 loop reads CASSDSTSPNSPLHF. CDR3 DNA: TGTGCCAGCAGTGACTCGACCAGCCCCAATTCACCCCTCCACTTT.

Only a few counts were recorded for this clone. The chain carries TRBV6-1 and TRBJ2-7; 10 nucleotides match TRBD1. Germline CDR1 and CDR2: MNHNS and SASEGT. This CDR3 comprises 15 residues. V trimming: 6 bases; J trimming: 6 bases; junction bases outside the gene matches: 11. The CDR3 sequence is CASSADGTGVREQYF. The CDR3 DNA sequence: TGTGCCAGCAGCGCGGACGGGACAGGGGTTCGCGAGCAGTACTTC.

Here the CDR3 DNA reads TGCGCCAGCAGCCAAGGGGCGATGGCAGGGCTATATGGCTACACCTTC. Protein sequence: CASSQGAMAGLYGYTF. V and J are TRBV4-1 and TRBJ1-2, with D tentatively TRBD1 (5 bases). The germline CDR1 and CDR2 sequences are MGHRA and YSYEKL. V shed 1 base and J shed 5 bases, with 17 bases lying between them. The CDR3 is 16 residues long.

The V call is TRBV2, the J call TRBJ2-1, with 7 bases matching TRBD1. V lost 5 bases to trimming and J lost 5 bases; unmatched junction nucleotides: 6. The CDR3 is made up of 14 amino acids. Germline assignment: CDR1 SNHLY and CDR2 FYNNEI. CDR3 sequence reads: CASSTGENNNEQFF. CDR3 nucleotide sequence: TGTGCCAGCAGTACAGGGGAAAATAACAATGAGCAGTTCTTC.